This T cell receptor beta chain appears in the sequencing data of a study of blood T cell repertoires in COVID-19. It was during active infection that Seattle patients were enrolled and then longitudinally followed. J gave up 14 bases and V 4 bases, and 6 bases lay outside the gene matches. This CDR3 has 11 residues. CDR1 is GTSNPN and CDR2 is SVGIG in the germline V gene (reference sequence). Using immunoSEQ multiplex PCR, the repertoire was profiled, and TCRdb retains in-frame clones only, with some absent. The sample yields some 250,000 clones, around 87% seen once. Sequencing was done on a sample of peripheral blood. The sequence came from a woman in her fifties or sixties with COVID-19, enrolled during active disease. The chain links TRBV30 to TRBJ1-2; 11 bases map to TRBD1. The CDR3 loop is CAWTGQGARTF. CDR3 DNA: TGTGCCTGGACCGGACAGGGGGCGAGGACCTTC.